The entry that follows covers one TCR beta chain sequence. The data are from a study of blood T cell repertoires in COVID-19. Turning to the study itself: In each case, the material was cDNA or gDNA derived from T cells, B-cell-depleted T cells, or PBMCs.

Profiling relied on immunoSEQ multiplex PCR, and the TCRdb table lists in-frame clones only, not all of them. The sample carries approximately 250,000 clones, 80% to 95% recorded once. This CDR3 has 19 amino acids. Germline CDR1 KGHSH, CDR2 LQKENI. V was shortened by 0 bases and J by 2 bases, with 21 bases between the two germline ends. The rearrangement uses TRBV18 and TRBJ2-3, with D maybe TRBD2 (6 bases). This sequence was found in a man aged 25-45 years with COVID-19, enrolled during active disease. The sample comprised peripheral blood. The CDR3 DNA reads as TGTGCCAGCTCACCACCGGTCAGGGCCGGGAGAGGAGTCACAGATACGCAGTATTTT. This translates into CASSPPVRAGRGVTDTQYF. Complete variable domain (other parts from reference TRBV18 and TRBJ2-3): NAGVMQNPRHLVRRRGQEARLRCSPMKGHSHVYWYRQLPEEGLKFMVYLQKENIIDESGMPKERFSAEFPKEGPSILRIQQVVRGDSAAYFCASSPPVRAGRGVTDTQYFGPGTRLTVL.